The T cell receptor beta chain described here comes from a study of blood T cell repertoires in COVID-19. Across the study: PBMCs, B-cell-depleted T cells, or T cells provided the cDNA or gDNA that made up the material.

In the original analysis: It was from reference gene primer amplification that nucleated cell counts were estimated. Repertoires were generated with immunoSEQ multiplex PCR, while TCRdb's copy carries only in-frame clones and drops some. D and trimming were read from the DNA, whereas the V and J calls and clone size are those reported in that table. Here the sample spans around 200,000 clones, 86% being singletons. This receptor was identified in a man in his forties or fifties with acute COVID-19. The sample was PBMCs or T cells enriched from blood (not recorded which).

CDR3 in DNA: TGTGCCTGGACCGTGACAGGAACCGCCGGGGAGCTGTTTTTT. Translated: CAWTVTGTAGELFF. The rearrangement joins TRBV30 to TRBJ2-2; weak D call: TRBD1 (6 bases). The CDR3 consists of 14 residues. The germline V gene has CDR1 GTSNPN and CDR2 SVGIG (reference sequence). Trimming took off 4 bases at V and 6 bases at J, with 15 bases between the two ends.